The rows below give T cell receptor beta chains drawn from one sample of a study of control samples from healthy donors and cancer patients. Assay: immunoSEQ multiplex PCR; the TCRdb copy retains only in-frame clones and omits some. The profile shows around 82,000 clones, roughly 86% of them singletons. Sequencing input: blood. The receptors here all came from a man aged 45-65 years in good health. The CDR3 runs from the conserved cysteine through the conserved F or W. The order of the fields is clone size, J gene, V gene, D gene, CDR3 DNA, CDR3 protein. The D gene is left open where the match is weak. Only part of the rows carry a size: once, few, many, or a class if the clone is expanded.

abundance: NA; j_gene: TRBJ1-5; v_gene: TRBV24-1; d_gene: NA; CDR3nt: TGTGCCACCAGTGTTGGGACCAATCAGCCCCAGCATTTT; CDR3aa: CATSVGTNQPQHF
abundance: NA; j_gene: TRBJ2-1; v_gene: TRBV6-2/TRBV6-3; d_gene: NA; CDR3nt: TGTGCCAGCAGTTCCCCGCGAAGGGACTCCTACAATGAGCAGTTCTTC; CDR3aa: CASSSPRRDSYNEQFF
abundance: NA; j_gene: TRBJ2-1; v_gene: TRBV11-2; d_gene: NA; CDR3nt: TGTGCCAGCAGCTCCCGGGCAGACGGCAATGAGCAGTTCTTC; CDR3aa: CASSSRADGNEQFF
abundance: NA; j_gene: TRBJ1-6; v_gene: TRBV10-3; d_gene: NA; CDR3nt: TGTGCCATCAGTGGCTTGGGAGGGCACGGCAATTCACCCCTCCACTTT; CDR3aa: CAISGLGGHGNSPLHF
abundance: NA; j_gene: TRBJ2-1; v_gene: TRBV11-3; d_gene: NA; CDR3nt: TGTGCCAGCAGCTTAGAAACTAGTTCGGGCGAGCAGTTCTTC; CDR3aa: CASSLETSSGEQFF
abundance: NA; j_gene: TRBJ2-5; v_gene: TRBV2; d_gene: TRBD1; CDR3nt: TGTGCCAGCAGTGCTAACAGGGGGAATCGGGAGACCCAGTACTTC; CDR3aa: CASSANRGNRETQYF
abundance: once; j_gene: TRBJ2-3; v_gene: TRBV6-5; d_gene: TRBD1; CDR3nt: TGTGCCAGCAGTACCGGGACAGGGGGCCCAGATACGCAGTATTTT; CDR3aa: CASSTGTGGPDTQYF
abundance: NA; j_gene: TRBJ2-3; v_gene: TRBV11-1; d_gene: TRBD2; CDR3nt: TGTGCCAGCAGCTGGACCGGGACTAACACAGATACGCAGTATTTT; CDR3aa: CASSWTGTNTDTQYF
abundance: once; j_gene: TRBJ2-2; v_gene: TRBV24-1; d_gene: NA; CDR3nt: TGTGCCACCAGTGTACAGGGCCGCACCGGGGAGCTGTTTTTT; CDR3aa: CATSVQGRTGELFF
abundance: NA; j_gene: TRBJ1-1; v_gene: TRBV19; d_gene: NA; CDR3nt: TGTGCCAGTAGTACCAGGGACGAAACTGAAGCTTTCTTT; CDR3aa: CASSTRDETEAFF
abundance: NA; j_gene: TRBJ1-6; v_gene: TRBV9; d_gene: NA; CDR3nt: TGTGCCAGCAGCGCGGGCGAATATAATTCACCCCTCCACTTT; CDR3aa: CASSAGEYNSPLHF
abundance: NA; j_gene: TRBJ2-5; v_gene: TRBV2; d_gene: NA; CDR3nt: TGTGCCAGCAAAACTGGGGCCAGTCCGGGGGACCAGTACTTC; CDR3aa: CASKTGASPGDQYF
abundance: NA; j_gene: TRBJ2-3; v_gene: TRBV27; d_gene: TRBD1; CDR3nt: TGTGCCAGCAGTTCGTTCCCAGGGGGTTTTTTCACAGATACGCAGTATTTT; CDR3aa: CASSSFPGGFFTDTQYF
abundance: NA; j_gene: TRBJ1-1; v_gene: TRBV5-1; d_gene: NA; CDR3nt: TGCGCCAGCAGCCCGACAACGTTGAACACTGAAGCTTTCTTT; CDR3aa: CASSPTTLNTEAFF
abundance: NA; j_gene: TRBJ1-5; v_gene: TRBV7-9; d_gene: NA; CDR3nt: TGTGCCAGCAGCCCACACCAGGAGGCGCAGCCCCAGCATTTT; CDR3aa: CASSPHQEAQPQHF
abundance: once; j_gene: TRBJ1-3; v_gene: TRBV4-1; d_gene: TRBD1; CDR3nt: TGCGCCAGCAGCCAAGAACAGGGGGCTAGAAACACCATATATTTT; CDR3aa: CASSQEQGARNTIYF
abundance: NA; j_gene: TRBJ2-1; v_gene: TRBV11-2; d_gene: NA; CDR3nt: TGTGCCAGCATTGGAGGGATTTCCTCCGGTGAGCAGTTCTTC; CDR3aa: CASIGGISSGEQFF
abundance: NA; j_gene: TRBJ1-6; v_gene: TRBV11-2; d_gene: NA; CDR3nt: TGTGCCAGCAGCTTGGCTCAGAGTTCACCCCTCCACTTT; CDR3aa: CASSLAQSSPLHF
abundance: NA; j_gene: TRBJ2-2; v_gene: TRBV4-1; d_gene: NA; CDR3nt: TGCGCCAGCGGCCCGGTTACGAACACCGGGGAGCTGTTTTTT; CDR3aa: CASGPVTNTGELFF
abundance: NA; j_gene: TRBJ2-5; v_gene: TRBV4-3; d_gene: NA; CDR3nt: TGCGCCAGCAGCCAAGACTTCCCTGGGTCCCAAGAGACCCAGTACTTC; CDR3aa: CASSQDFPGSQETQYF
abundance: NA; j_gene: TRBJ1-2; v_gene: TRBV10-3; d_gene: NA; CDR3nt: TGTGCCATCAGTGATTCCGCTCAGGCAGAAGGCTACACCTTC; CDR3aa: CAISDSAQAEGYTF
abundance: NA; j_gene: TRBJ2-1; v_gene: TRBV7-2; d_gene: TRBD2; CDR3nt: TGTGCCAGCAGCCTTAGCGGGACTAGTGGAAGCGGTGAGCAGTTCTTC; CDR3aa: CASSLSGTSGSGEQFF
abundance: NA; j_gene: TRBJ2-7; v_gene: TRBV3-1/TRBV3-2; d_gene: TRBD2; CDR3nt: TGTGCCAGCAGTGGACTAGCGAGTAACTACGAGCAGTACTTC; CDR3aa: CASSGLASNYEQYF
abundance: NA; j_gene: TRBJ1-5; v_gene: TRBV2; d_gene: TRBD1; CDR3nt: TGTGCCACGGCGGGGACAGGGGATCAGCCCCAGCATTTT; CDR3aa: CATAGTGDQPQHF
abundance: NA; j_gene: TRBJ1-2; v_gene: TRBV14; d_gene: NA; CDR3nt: TGTGCCAGCAGCCACCAAGGGGCCGGCTACACCTTC; CDR3aa: CASSHQGAGYTF
abundance: few; j_gene: TRBJ1-4; v_gene: TRBV14; d_gene: NA; CDR3nt: TGTGCCAGCAGCTTCGGACGGGGAGGTAATGAAAAACTGTTTTTT; CDR3aa: CASSFGRGGNEKLFF
abundance: NA; j_gene: TRBJ2-5; v_gene: TRBV7-9; d_gene: NA; CDR3nt: TGTGCCAGCAGCTTAGCGGGAGGAGGCGTAAAGACCCAGTACTTC; CDR3aa: CASSLAGGGVKTQYF
abundance: NA; j_gene: TRBJ1-1; v_gene: TRBV5-1; d_gene: TRBD1; CDR3nt: TGCGCCAGCAGCTTACAGGGGTACTCGAACACTGAAGCTTTCTTT; CDR3aa: CASSLQGYSNTEAFF
abundance: NA; j_gene: TRBJ2-7; v_gene: TRBV10-1; d_gene: TRBD2; CDR3nt: TGCGCCAGCAGTGCCGGTTTGGGACTAGCGGGACAGTACGAGCAGTACTTC; CDR3aa: CASSAGLGLAGQYEQYF
abundance: NA; j_gene: TRBJ2-1; v_gene: TRBV7-3; d_gene: TRBD1; CDR3nt: TGTGCCAGCAGCTTAATGGCAGGGGGTTACAATGAGCAGTTCTTC; CDR3aa: CASSLMAGGYNEQFF
abundance: NA; j_gene: TRBJ1-4; v_gene: TRBV7-9; d_gene: TRBD1; CDR3nt: TGTGCCAGCAGCTCCGAGGGGAGGGGGCTGAATGAAAAACTGTTTTTT; CDR3aa: CASSSEGRGLNEKLFF
abundance: NA; j_gene: TRBJ1-3; v_gene: TRBV2; d_gene: NA; CDR3nt: TGTGCCAGCAGGCCCGGGACAAGTTATGGAAACACCATATATTTT; CDR3aa: CASRPGTSYGNTIYF
abundance: NA; j_gene: TRBJ1-1; v_gene: TRBV2; d_gene: NA; CDR3nt: TGTGCCAGCAGGCGACATATGATTGAAGCTTTCTTT; CDR3aa: CASRRHMIEAFF
abundance: NA; j_gene: TRBJ2-7; v_gene: TRBV29-1; d_gene: TRBD1; CDR3nt: TGCAGCGTAGGCACTAACAGGGGGAGCTACGAGCAGTACTTC; CDR3aa: CSVGTNRGSYEQYF
abundance: NA; j_gene: TRBJ2-1; v_gene: TRBV7-2; d_gene: TRBD2; CDR3nt: TGTGCCAGCAGCTTAGAACTAGCGGGAGGGCCATATAATGAGCAGTTCTTC; CDR3aa: CASSLELAGGPYNEQFF
abundance: NA; j_gene: TRBJ2-2; v_gene: TRBV9; d_gene: NA; CDR3nt: TGTGCCAGCAGCGCCGTTCCCCGGGAGCTGTTTTTT; CDR3aa: CASSAVPRELFF
abundance: once; j_gene: TRBJ2-3; v_gene: TRBV5-1; d_gene: NA; CDR3nt: TGCGCCAGCAGCGGGCGACTAGAACTCTCCACAGATACGCAGTATTTT; CDR3aa: CASSGRLELSTDTQYF
abundance: NA; j_gene: TRBJ1-4; v_gene: TRBV28; d_gene: TRBD1; CDR3nt: TGTGCCAGCAGTTTATCGAGAGTAGACAGGGGGATTTTT; CDR3aa: CASSLSRVDRGIF
abundance: NA; j_gene: TRBJ1-2; v_gene: TRBV6-2/TRBV6-3; d_gene: NA; CDR3nt: TGTGCCAGCAGTTACTCGAATCGGGACCGCTACACCTTC; CDR3aa: CASSYSNRDRYTF
abundance: NA; j_gene: TRBJ1-2; v_gene: TRBV5-4; d_gene: NA; CDR3nt: TGTGCCAGCAGCTCTGATTCCCTCTATGGCTACACCTTC; CDR3aa: CASSSDSLYGYTF
abundance: NA; j_gene: TRBJ2-1; v_gene: TRBV11-2; d_gene: NA; CDR3nt: TGTGCCAGCAGCTTAGAAGCTAGCTACAATGAGCAGTTCTTC; CDR3aa: CASSLEASYNEQFF
abundance: once; j_gene: TRBJ1-1; v_gene: TRBV7-9; d_gene: NA; CDR3nt: TGTGCCAGCAGCTCCCCTGTATCTGAAGCTTTCTTT; CDR3aa: CASSSPVSEAFF
abundance: NA; j_gene: TRBJ1-6; v_gene: TRBV4-3; d_gene: NA; CDR3nt: TGCGCCAGCAGCCAAGATTGGGACAAGGAGATTAATTCACCCCTCCACTTT; CDR3aa: CASSQDWDKEINSPLHF
abundance: NA; j_gene: TRBJ1-1; v_gene: TRBV12-3/TRBV12-4; d_gene: NA; CDR3nt: TGTGCCAGCAGCGTAGGGGGTTACACTGAAGCTTTCTTT; CDR3aa: CASSVGGYTEAFF
abundance: NA; j_gene: TRBJ1-2; v_gene: TRBV12-3/TRBV12-4; d_gene: TRBD1; CDR3nt: TGTGCCAGCAGTTTCTACAGGGGTTCTGGCTACACCTTC; CDR3aa: CASSFYRGSGYTF
abundance: NA; j_gene: TRBJ1-5; v_gene: TRBV27; d_gene: NA; CDR3nt: TGTGCCAGCAGCCATGTACCTGGGGGCAATCAGCCCCAGCATTTT; CDR3aa: CASSHVPGGNQPQHF
abundance: NA; j_gene: TRBJ2-3; v_gene: TRBV5-4; d_gene: TRBD2; CDR3nt: TGTGCCAGCAGCTGGTGGCGGGGGGACACAGATACGCAGTATTTT; CDR3aa: CASSWWRGDTDTQYF
abundance: NA; j_gene: TRBJ1-2; v_gene: TRBV30; d_gene: NA; CDR3nt: TGTGCCTGGAGTCACGGGGTAAAGAGGGGCTACACCTTC; CDR3aa: CAWSHGVKRGYTF
abundance: NA; j_gene: TRBJ2-1; v_gene: TRBV4-1; d_gene: NA; CDR3nt: TGCGCCAGCAGCCAAGATCGACGGATCGAGCAGTTCTTC; CDR3aa: CASSQDRRIEQFF
abundance: NA; j_gene: TRBJ2-2; v_gene: TRBV18; d_gene: NA; CDR3nt: TGTGCCAGCTCACCACGGGAAGGGATCTTCGCCGGGGAGCTGTTTTTT; CDR3aa: CASSPREGIFAGELFF
abundance: NA; j_gene: TRBJ2-2; v_gene: TRBV2; d_gene: NA; CDR3nt: TGTGCCAGCAGTGAGGTCGGGGAGCTGTTTTTT; CDR3aa: CASSEVGELFF
abundance: NA; j_gene: TRBJ2-1; v_gene: TRBV11-3; d_gene: TRBD1; CDR3nt: TGTGCCAGCAGCTCCAGGACAGGGACAAACAATGAGCAGTTCTTC; CDR3aa: CASSSRTGTNNEQFF
abundance: NA; j_gene: TRBJ1-2; v_gene: TRBV25-1; d_gene: TRBD1; CDR3nt: TGTGCCAGCAGTGGAAAGATCCCAGGGGGGAAGAACTATGGCTACACCTTC; CDR3aa: CASSGKIPGGKNYGYTF
abundance: NA; j_gene: TRBJ2-6; v_gene: TRBV2; d_gene: TRBD2; CDR3nt: TGTGCCAGCAAGGGTAGCGGGGGCAGATCCGGGGCCAACGTCCTGACTTTC; CDR3aa: CASKGSGGRSGANVLTF